The 6 T cell receptor beta chains in this list originate from one sample, sequenced in a study of graft-versus-host responses after intestinal transplantation. Data came from immunoSEQ multiplex PCR; TCRdb stores just in-frame clones and leaves some out. The sample contains more than 50,000 clones, about 89% of which appear only once. Sequences were derived from PBMCs, sampled 650 to 680 days after intestinal transplant. These receptors originate from a human patient who received an intestinal transplant, so some T cells may come from the graft donor.

The J gene is TRBJ1-5, the V gene TRBV6-1, with D unclear. CDR3 length: 13 amino acids. Per germline, CDR1 MNHNS and CDR2 SASEGT. Trimming removed 7 bases at V and 3 bases at J, with 10 bases between. The CDR3 DNA reads as TGTGCCAGCATTGGGAGCCCCAATCAGCCCCAGCATTTT. This encodes CASIGSPNQPQHF.

The J gene is TRBJ1-1, the V gene TRBV5-5; D remains ambiguous. This CDR3 is 15 amino acids long. The ends were cut back, 1 base at V and 12 bases at J, with 22 bases in the middle. Germline V lookup: CDR1 SGHKS, CDR2 YYEKEE (reference sequence). The DNA for the CDR3 is TGTGCCAGCAGCTTGCGGCGAGGGTCAACCGCTAGGACTTTCTTT. This gives the protein CASSLRRGSTARTFF.

The chain joins TRBV6-1 to TRBJ2-5; 10 bases align to TRBD1. TRBJ2-7 matches the DNA end more closely, so the J call is doubtful. Germline CDR1 and CDR2: MNHNS and SASEGT. The CDR3 runs to 15 residues. In DNA, the CDR3 is TGTGCCAGCAGTCAACCCGGGACAGGGGACTACGAGCAGTACTTC. Translated: CASSQPGTGDYEQYF.

The V gene is TRBV12-5, the J gene TRBJ1-3; D is uncertain. The CDR3 sequence is 12 residues long. Trimming removed 4 bases from V and 7 bases from J, with 8 bases in between. The germline V gene has CDR1 LGHNT and CDR2 FRNRAP. The chain's CDR3 is CASGSPNNTIYF. The CDR3, as DNA: TGTGCTAGTGGTTCACCAAATAACACCATATATTTT.

This chain uses TRBV7-9 with TRBJ2-3; 8 positions agree with TRBD2. The length of the CDR3 is 15 residues. Looked up from germline, CDR1 is SEHNR and CDR2 is FQNEAQ (reference sequence). V shed 1 base, J shed 6 bases, and the junction held 6 bases outside the gene matches. The chain's CDR3 is CASSLDPGGPDTQYF. The DNA for the CDR3 is TGTGCCAGCAGCTTAGACCCGGGGGGGCCCGATACGCAGTATTTT.

The chain carries TRBV7-9 and TRBJ2-5, with 7 bases aligning to TRBD1. This CDR3 region has 12 residues. Per the germline V gene, CDR1 is SEHNR and CDR2 is FQNEAQ (reference sequence). V gave up 11 bases and J gave up 5 bases; unmatched junction bases: 8. CDR3 protein: CAYRGDGETQYF. The DNA for the CDR3 is TGTGCCTACAGGGGCGATGGGGAGACCCAGTACTTC.